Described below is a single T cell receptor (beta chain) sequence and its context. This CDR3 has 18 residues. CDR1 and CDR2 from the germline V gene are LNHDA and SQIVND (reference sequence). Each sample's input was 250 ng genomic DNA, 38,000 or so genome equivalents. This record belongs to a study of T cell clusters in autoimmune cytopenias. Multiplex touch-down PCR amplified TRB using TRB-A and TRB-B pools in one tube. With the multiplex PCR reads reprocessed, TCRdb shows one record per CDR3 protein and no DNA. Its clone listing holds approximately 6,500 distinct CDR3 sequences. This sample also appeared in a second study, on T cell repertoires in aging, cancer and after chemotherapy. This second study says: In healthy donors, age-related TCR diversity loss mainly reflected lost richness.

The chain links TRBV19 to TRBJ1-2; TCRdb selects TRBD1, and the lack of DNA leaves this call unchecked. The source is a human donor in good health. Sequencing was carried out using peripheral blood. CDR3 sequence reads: CASSWVSGQGSTNYGYTF.